Listed below are T cell receptor beta chains from one sample, sequenced in a study of blood T cell repertoires in COVID-19. The repertoire was sequenced with immunoSEQ multiplex PCR; TCRdb's copy has only in-frame clones and lacks some. This sample has about 140,000 clones, with approximately 79% found just once. The specimen was peripheral blood. These receptors were taken from a man aged 45-65 years with active or convalescent COVID-19. CDR3s include the opening cysteine and the closing phenylalanine or tryptophan. A D gene is named only where the DNA matches it firmly. Rows give clone size only sometimes, using once, few, many, or a class for an expanded clone.

cdr3_nt cdr3_aa d_call v_call clone_size j_call
TGTGCCAGCCTGGCGGGGGACCTGCGGGGGGGGGAGCAGTACTTC CASLAGDLRGGEQYF TRBD2 TRBV6-5 . TRBJ2-7
TGTGCCAGCAGTTACTCAGGGGGCAACACCGGGGAGCTGTTTTTT CASSYSGGNTGELFF TRBD1 TRBV6-2/TRBV6-3 few TRBJ2-2
TGTGCCAGCAGTGAAGAGGGGCGGGGACAGCCCCAGCATTTT CASSEEGRGQPQHF . TRBV2 once TRBJ1-5
TGTGCCAGCAGGCGACCCGGGACAAGAAATGAAAAACTGTTTTTT CASRRPGTRNEKLFF . TRBV27 . TRBJ1-4
TGTGCCAGCAGCCAAGGAGGACGATCCTACAATGAGCAGTTCTTC CASSQGGRSYNEQFF . TRBV5-4 . TRBJ2-1
TGTGCCAGCAGTTCAGGGGGAAGAGGCTACACCTTC CASSSGGRGYTF TRBD1 TRBV27 . TRBJ1-2
TGTGCCAGCAGTTTACTCGGGTTCCAAGAGACCCAGTACTTC CASSLLGFQETQYF . TRBV28 . TRBJ2-5
TGTGCCAGTGTGGGGGGAGCCAGAGATACGCAGTATTTT CASVGGARDTQYF . TRBV2 . TRBJ2-3
TGTGCCAGCACCCTGAACCTCGGCTATGGCTACACCTTC CASTLNLGYGYTF . TRBV5-4 . TRBJ1-2
TGTGCCACCAGCTCATGGGTAGAGCGGAACACCGGGGAGCTGTTTTTT CATSSWVERNTGELFF . TRBV15 few TRBJ2-2
TGTGCCAGCAGCCTAGGGACAGGGACATCCTACGAGCAGTACTTC CASSLGTGTSYEQYF TRBD1 TRBV28 few TRBJ2-7
TGTGCCAGCAGTTTCCTCTACAGCCCTAATGGGGAAAAACTGTTTTTT CASSFLYSPNGEKLFF . TRBV28 . TRBJ1-4
TGCGCCAGCAGCTTGGCTCTAGCGGGAGCTAGCGACGAGCAGTACTTC CASSLALAGASDEQYF TRBD2 TRBV5-1 . TRBJ2-7
TGTGCCAGCAGCCCCCGGACAGGGGCAATTGTCACAGATACGCAGTATTTT CASSPRTGAIVTDTQYF TRBD1 TRBV7-6 . TRBJ2-3
TGTGCCAGCAGCCTCCAAGCGGGAGGCTACAATGAGCAGTTCTTC CASSLQAGGYNEQFF TRBD2 TRBV7-3 . TRBJ2-1
TGTGCCAGCAGCTTAGGGGGACTATCGGGCGAGCAGTACTTC CASSLGGLSGEQYF TRBD2 TRBV7-9 . TRBJ2-7
TGTGCCAGCAGTTTAGGCATAACTGGAAACACCATATATTTT CASSLGITGNTIYF . TRBV27 . TRBJ1-3